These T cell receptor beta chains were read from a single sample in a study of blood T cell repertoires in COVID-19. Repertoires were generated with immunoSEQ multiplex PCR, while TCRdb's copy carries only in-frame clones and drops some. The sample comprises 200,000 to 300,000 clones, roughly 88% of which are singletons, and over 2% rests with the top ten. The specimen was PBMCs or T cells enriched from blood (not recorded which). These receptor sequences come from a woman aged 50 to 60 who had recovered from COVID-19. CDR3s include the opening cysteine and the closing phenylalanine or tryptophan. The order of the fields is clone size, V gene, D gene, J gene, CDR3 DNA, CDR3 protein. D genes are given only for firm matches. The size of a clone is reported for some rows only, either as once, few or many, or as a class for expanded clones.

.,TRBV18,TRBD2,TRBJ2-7,TGTGCCAGCACTACTAGCGGGAGTGCTTACGAGCAGTACTTC,CASTTSGSAYEQYF
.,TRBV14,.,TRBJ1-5,TGTGCCAGCAGGGACAACTCTTGGGGCAATCAGCCCCAGCATTTT,CASRDNSWGNQPQHF
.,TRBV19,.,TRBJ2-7,TGTGCCAGTAGTACCATGGCTGCTTCCTACGAGCAGTACTTC,CASSTMAASYEQYF
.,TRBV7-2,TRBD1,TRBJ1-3,TGTGCCAGCAGTGACAGGGGGCGCGTAAAAAACACCATATATTTT,CASSDRGRVKNTIYF
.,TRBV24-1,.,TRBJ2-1,TGTGCCACCAGTGCCAGGGCTTACAATGAGCAGTTCTTC,CATSARAYNEQFF
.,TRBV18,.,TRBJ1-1,TGTGCCAGCTCATCCACCCCGGTCAGGATGAACACTGAAGCTTTCTTT,CASSSTPVRMNTEAFF
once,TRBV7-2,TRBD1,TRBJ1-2,TGTGCCAGCAGCCCAGGGGTGGGACAGGGGATGGGTGGCTACACCTTC,CASSPGVGQGMGGYTF
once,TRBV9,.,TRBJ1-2,TGTGCCAGCAGCGTAGAGGGGGGGAATAACTATGGCTACACCTTC,CASSVEGGNNYGYTF
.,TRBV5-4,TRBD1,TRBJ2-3,TGTGCCAGCAGCGGCCCGGGACAGAGCACAGATACGCAGTATTTT,CASSGPGQSTDTQYF
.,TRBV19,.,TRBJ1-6,TGTGCCAGTACTGGAACAGGGTATAATTCACCCCTCCACTTT,CASTGTGYNSPLHF
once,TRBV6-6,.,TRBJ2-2,TGTGCCAGCAGTTGGTGGGGCGGAGGGCGCACCGGGGAGCTGTTTTTT,CASSWWGGGRTGELFF
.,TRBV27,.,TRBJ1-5,TGTGCCAGCAGTATAAGCAGGGCGGGCAATCAGCCCCAGCATTTT,CASSISRAGNQPQHF
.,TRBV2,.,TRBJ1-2,TGTGCCAGCAGAACAGGCGGCGCCTATGGCTACACCTTC,CASRTGGAYGYTF
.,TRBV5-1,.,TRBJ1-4,TGCGCCAGCAGCGGAGGAGGACAGCCTGAAAAACTGTTTTTT,CASSGGGQPEKLFF
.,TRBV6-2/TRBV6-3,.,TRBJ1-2,TGTGCCAGCAGTTACATGGCCGCTAACTATGGCTACACCTTC,CASSYMAANYGYTF
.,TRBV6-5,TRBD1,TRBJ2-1,TGTGCCAGCAGTTACTCGAGGACAGGCTCGTACAATGAGCAGTTCTTC,CASSYSRTGSYNEQFF
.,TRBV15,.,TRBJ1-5,TGTGCCACCAGAGGCCAACAGGCGTCGAATCAGCCCCAGCATTTT,CATRGQQASNQPQHF
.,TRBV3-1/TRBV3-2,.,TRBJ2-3,TGTGCCAGCAGCCAAGGAGCCCACACGCAGTATTTT,CASSQGAHTQYF
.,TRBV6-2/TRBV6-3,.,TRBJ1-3,TGTGCCAGCAGTCCGTCTGGGGGACACCACGGAAACACCATATATTTT,CASSPSGGHHGNTIYF
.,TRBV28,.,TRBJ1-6,TGTGCCAGCAGTTTACAGGGTAGGAATTCACCCCTCCACTTT,CASSLQGRNSPLHF
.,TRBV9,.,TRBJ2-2,TGTGCCAGCACCCGGGACACGGTAACCGGGGAGCTGTTTTTT,CASTRDTVTGELFF
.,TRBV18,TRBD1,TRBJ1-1,TGTGCCAGCTCACCGACCTTACAGGGGGTGAACACTGAAGCTTTCTTT,CASSPTLQGVNTEAFF
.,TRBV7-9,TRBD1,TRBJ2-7,TGTGCCAGCAGCCCCACAGAGACAGGGTTGGAGTACTTC,CASSPTETGLEYF
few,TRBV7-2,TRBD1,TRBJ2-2,TGTGCCAGCAGCTTAGTCACAGGGGCCGGGGAGCTGTTTTTT,CASSLVTGAGELFF
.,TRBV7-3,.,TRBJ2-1,TGTGCCAGCAGCTCTTCACGGTCCTCCTACAATGAGCAGTTCTTC,CASSSSRSSYNEQFF
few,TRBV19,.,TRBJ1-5,TGTGCCAGTAGTAATCCAGGTCTTAATCAGCCCCAGCATTTT,CASSNPGLNQPQHF
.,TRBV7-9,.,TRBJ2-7,TGTGCCAGCAGCTTAAGCGGGCGTTCTCCTCAGTACTTC,CASSLSGRSPQYF
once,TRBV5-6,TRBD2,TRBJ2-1,TGTGCCAGCAGCTTGATGCGGGGGGGTTCCTACAATGAGCAGTTCTTC,CASSLMRGGSYNEQFF